The 13 T cell receptor beta chains presented below share a single source sample, sequenced in a study of synovial regulatory T cells in juvenile arthritis. TCRdb keeps only in-frame clones here, not all; method: immunoSEQ multiplex PCR. The ten top clones account for under 0.9%, within a sample of about 9,100 clones. Sequences were obtained from Treg cells from blood. The subset was: remaining (HLA-DR-negative) circulating blood Treg cells. The receptor source for this set is a donor aged 2-35 years with juvenile idiopathic arthritis.

The rearrangement joins TRBV7-2 to TRBJ2-1; TCRdb picks TRBD2, but there is no DNA to check that call. The CDR3 has 15 amino acids. No DNA was logged. Germline V gene sequence: CDR1 SGHTA, CDR2 FQGNSA. CDR3 residues: CASSFGGARSYEQFF.

The chain is built from TRBV20-1 and TRBJ1-2. The CDR3 runs to 11 residues. The DNA sequence is not available. Per the germline V gene, CDR1 is DFQATT and CDR2 is SNEGSKA (reference sequence). CDR3 in amino acids: CSAAPREGYTF.

V usage is TRBV5-1 and J usage is TRBJ2-7; the TCRdb D gene call, TRBD1, has no DNA to confirm it. The CDR3 loop spans 16 amino acids. No DNA appears here. Germline assignment: CDR1 SGHRS and CDR2 YFSETQ. The CDR3 spells CASSLQGQRFSYEQYF.

The CDR3 loop reads CASSSSGTVYNEQFF. This chain uses TRBV5-1 with TRBJ2-1; TCRdb's assignment of TRBD1 cannot be checked, as there is no DNA. CDR1 is SGHRS and CDR2 is YFSETQ in the germline V gene. The CDR3 consists of 15 residues. DNA is not on record.

This chain uses TRBV7-9 with TRBJ1-1; absent DNA, TCRdb's TRBD1 call cannot be checked. Germline CDR1 is SEHNR and CDR2 is FQNEAQ (reference sequence). This CDR3 region has 15 residues. The coding DNA is unavailable. CDR3 loop: CASSVEGQVNTEAFF.

This chain uses TRBV28 with TRBJ2-7; without DNA, the TCRdb call of TRBD1 cannot be checked. The CDR3 sequence is 16 residues long. DNA for this receptor is not on file. Germline V gives CDR1 MDHEN, CDR2 SYDVKM. The CDR3: CASRKHAGGSSYEQYF.

The V gene is TRBV10-3, the J gene TRBJ1-3. This CDR3 is built from 15 residues. The DNA is unrecorded. The germline V gene has CDR1 ENHRY and CDR2 SYGVKD. CDR3 in amino acids: CAISRTRGPGNTIYF.

This chain uses TRBV30 with TRBJ2-7. CDR3 length: 12 residues. DNA for this receptor is not on file. CDR1 and CDR2 from the germline V gene are GTSNPN and SVGIG (reference sequence). The CDR3 sequence: CAWSGGSYEQYF.

J is TRBJ2-2 and V is TRBV6-6; the TRBD2 assignment by TCRdb is unverifiable without DNA. The CDR3 consists of 14 residues. DNA is not recorded here. From germline, CDR1 is MNHNY and CDR2 SVGAGI (reference sequence). The CDR3 here is CAGGTTVNTGELFF.

The gene calls are TRBV19 and TRBJ2-5; TCRdb's D call of TRBD2 is untestable without DNA. CDR1 and CDR2 from the germline V gene are LNHDA and SQIVND (reference sequence). CDR3 length: 15 amino acids. There is no recorded DNA. The CDR3 reads CASRPSGGFQETQYF.

V and J are TRBV9 and TRBJ1-2. The CDR3 has 13 amino acids. The protein alone is recorded here. Germline V lookup: CDR1 SGDLS, CDR2 YYNGEE. This CDR3 reads CASSASGLAGYTF.

V usage is TRBV2 and J usage is TRBJ2-3; TCRdb indicates TRBD2, and absent DNA this call remains unverified. The CDR3 runs 12 residues. There is no recorded DNA. Germline CDR1 is SNHLY and CDR2 is FYNNEI. This chain's CDR3 is CASSETWDTQYF.

CDR3 sequence reads: CASSFMGVNTEAFF. This sequence joins TRBV5-1 and TRBJ1-1. Germline lookup yields CDR1 SGHRS and CDR2 YFSETQ. The CDR3 is 14 amino acids. No coding sequence is recorded.